Following are 21 T cell receptor beta chains from one sample sequenced in a study of vaccination and CD4 T cells after COVID-19 (dated 2022 in TCRdb). Taken with the paper, the label for treatment or condition translates to: approximately 9-day PBMC culture with coronavirus spike peptide pools or control peptides (ViraFEST assay). These receptors' antigens are unknown. Library preparation used PCR. This sample was sequenced with an Illumina iSeq 100. TCR sequencing of DNA from cultured CD4+ T cells used the Oncomine TCR Beta short-read assay at the Johns Hopkins FTIC core. Clones were called with MiXCR by TCRdb after fastp trimmed the public reads at Q25, and only in-frame beta chains were retained. CDR3 protein sequences are deduplicated, and each keeps its most common genes and DNA. The sample has more than 10,000 distinct CDR3 sequences on record, roughly 60% of them singletons. The ten most abundant clones make up roughly 13% of the sample.

Sequencing was performed on CD4+ T cells from blood, cultured in vitro. The receptors come from a human donor who had recovered from COVID-19.

The V call is TRBV27, the J call TRBJ1-2; possible D gene TRBD1, 5 bases. The germline gives CDR1 MNHEY, CDR2 SMNVEV (reference sequence). V was cut by 6 bases and J by 2 bases, with 16 bases left in between. This CDR3 is 15 amino acids long. Here the CDR3 DNA reads TGTGCCAGCAGCCGGGCGGGGGGACCCAACTATGGCTACACCTTC. Protein sequence: CASSRAGGPNYGYTF.

The J gene is TRBJ2-3, the V gene TRBV7-2, with D perhaps matching TRBD1 (6 bases). V lost 1 base, J lost 2 bases, and 13 bases lay in between. This CDR3 spans 16 amino acids. Germline CDR1 is SGHTA and CDR2 is FQGNSA. The CDR3 nucleotides read TGTGCCAGCAGCTTAGGGCTCGGACAGAACACAGATACGCAGTATTTT. Translated: CASSLGLGQNTDTQYF.

This clonotype turned up a few times. The rearrangement joins TRBV7-8 to TRBJ2-2; TRBD1 is a possible D gene (6 bases). The CDR3 contains 14 residues. Trimming removed 8 bases at V and 0 bases at J, with 10 bases between. Germline V CDR1 and CDR2: SGHVS, FQNEAQ. CDR3 in amino acids: CASGDRTNTGELFF. The CDR3 bases are TGTGCCAGCGGCGACAGGACGAACACCGGGGAGCTGTTTTTT.

This chain uses TRBV7-9 with TRBJ1-2; D might be TRBD1 (6 bases). V lost 5 bases to trimming and J lost 0 bases, with 13 bases between them. CDR3 length: 15 residues. Germline-derived CDR1 and CDR2 are SEHNR and FQNEAQ (reference sequence). CDR3 sequence: CASSLGQSPNYGYTF. The CDR3 DNA sequence: TGTGCCAGCAGCCTAGGACAGTCCCCTAACTATGGCTACACCTTC.

This chain links TRBV9 with TRBJ2-7; 7 positions match TRBD2. The CDR3 extends over 15 amino acids. Germline CDR1 and CDR2: SGDLS and YYNGEE. J gave up 2 bases and V 3 bases, and 8 bases lay outside the gene matches. As DNA, the CDR3 is TGTGCCAGCAGCGGTAGGGCTAGCGGAGCCTACGAGCAGTACTTC. Its protein is CASSGRASGAYEQYF.

The rearrangement joins TRBV20-1 to TRBJ1-1; D unclear. The V end was cut by 2 bases, the J end by 2 bases, with 9 bases between. Germline-derived CDR1 and CDR2 are DFQATT and SNEGSKA (reference sequence). CDR3 length: 13 residues. CDR3 loop: CSARRLRNTEAFF. The CDR3 DNA reads TGCAGTGCTAGAAGATTGAGAAACACTGAAGCTTTCTTT.

V and J are TRBV4-1 and TRBJ1-5, with D perhaps TRBD1 (5 bases). The germline V gene encodes CDR1 MGHRA and CDR2 YSYEKL. The CDR3 is 17 amino acids. Between the trimmed V and J ends, which lost 0 bases and 2 bases, there was a span of 14 bases. Written as DNA, the CDR3 is TGCGCCAGCAGCCAAGATTTGCTCGGGGGTCGCAATCAGCCCCAGCATTTT. This codes for CASSQDLLGGRNQPQHF.

The chain joins TRBV15 to TRBJ2-7; 9 bases map to TRBD2. Germline V gene data show CDR1 as LNHNV and CDR2 as YYDKDF (reference sequence). V lost 1 base, J lost 5 bases, and 6 bases stayed unmatched. The length of the CDR3 is 15 residues. The CDR3 bases are TGTGCCACCAGCAGAGGTGGTAGCGGGAGTAACGAGCAGTACTTC. Protein product: CATSRGGSGSNEQYF.

The chain couples TRBV20-1 to TRBJ2-5; D is undetermined. The V end was cut by 1 base, the J end by 5 bases, with 11 bases between. The CDR3 runs 13 residues. Germline V gene sequence: CDR1 DFQATT, CDR2 SNEGSKA (reference sequence). CDR3: CSARGPHEETQYF. CDR3 in DNA: TGCAGTGCTAGAGGACCCCATGAGGAGACCCAGTACTTC.

This chain uses TRBV6-1 with TRBJ2-7; 8 bases are a match to TRBD2. Trimming at V came to 6 bases and at J to 4 bases, leaving 11 bases not matched to a gene. The CDR3 has 15 residues. Germline values: CDR1 MNHNS, CDR2 SASEGT. The CDR3 nucleotides read TGTGCCAGCAGCCCCGAGACGGGAGGGAGTTACGAGCAGTACTTC. It codes for CASSPETGGSYEQYF.

The rearrangement joins TRBV11-3 to TRBJ2-3; 10 bases are shared with TRBD1. CDR3 length equals 14 residues. Unmatched junction bases numbered 3, after V lost 5 bases and J lost 4 bases. Germline CDR1 SGHNT, CDR2 YENEEA. The CDR3 DNA follows: TGTGCCAGCAGCCCCGGACAGGGGGCAGATACGCAGTATTTT. This codes for CASSPGQGADTQYF. The full variable domain, completed using reference TRBV11-3 and TRBJ2-3, is EAGVVQSPRYKIIEKKQPVAFWCNPISGHNTLYWYLQNLGQGPELLIRYENEEAVDDSQLPKDRFSAERLKGVDSTLKIQPAELGDSAVYLCASSPGQGADTQYFGPGTRLTVL.

This chain connects TRBV19 to TRBJ2-3; 8 bases are a match to TRBD2. This CDR3 has 16 residues. Germline V gene lookup returns CDR1 LNHDA and CDR2 SQIVND (reference sequence). After removal of 5 bases from V and 4 bases from J, the junction contained 11 bases not matched to a gene. In DNA form, the CDR3 reads TGTGCCAGTAGTCCGACCCCAGCGGGAGAGGCAGATACGCAGTATTTT. This gives the protein CASSPTPAGEADTQYF.

The chain carries TRBV7-6 and TRBJ2-3; 7 bases agree with TRBD1. The ends lost 1 base at V and 4 bases at J; junction bases unmatched: 5. Germline assignment: CDR1 SGHVS and CDR2 FNYEAQ. The CDR3 is made up of 15 amino acids. This CDR3 reads CASSLETGWPDTQYF. CDR3 DNA sequence: TGTGCCAGCAGCTTAGAGACAGGGTGGCCAGATACGCAGTATTTT.

This clonotype was seen a few times. This chain connects TRBV28 to TRBJ1-5; tentative D call: TRBD1 (6 bases). V shed 3 bases and J shed 6 bases, with 12 bases lying between them. The CDR3 has 14 amino acids. The germline CDR1 and CDR2 sequences are MDHEN and SYDVKM. The CDR3 sequence is CASSFWDNSQPQHF. The CDR3 coding sequence is TGTGCCAGCAGTTTTTGGGACAATAGTCAGCCCCAGCATTTT.

The V gene is TRBV20-1, the J gene TRBJ2-1; D remains unclear. Trimming pared 3 bases from V and 5 bases from J, leaving 11 bases between. The CDR3 is 13 residues long. CDR1 DFQATT and CDR2 SNEGSKA come from the germline V gene (reference sequence). DNA for the CDR3: TGCAGTGCTAGTGGGCAGAAGAACAATGAGCAGTTCTTC. This translates into CSASGQKNNEQFF.

The J gene is TRBJ2-3, the V gene TRBV6-2 or TRBV6-3; 7 bases are a match to TRBD1. Germline trimming cut 1 base from V and 4 bases from J; bases unmatched to any gene: 2. The CDR3 is 14 residues long. From germline, CDR1 is MNHEY and CDR2 SVGEGT. The CDR3 reads CASSYLGGADTQYF. Here the CDR3 DNA reads TGTGCCAGCAGTTACTTAGGGGGCGCAGATACGCAGTATTTT.

J is TRBJ1-5 and V is TRBV5-1, with 9 bases lining up with TRBD1. CDR1 and CDR2 from the germline V gene are SGHRS and YFSETQ. The J segment lost 7 bases and the V segment lost 5 bases, leaving 10 bases of the junction unmatched. The length of the CDR3 is 15 residues. The chain's CDR3 is CASSTDGQGNQPQHF. The CDR3 DNA reads as TGCGCCAGCAGTACGGATGGACAGGGGAACCAGCCCCAGCATTTT. The entire variable domain, with the rest obtained from reference TRBV5-1 and TRBJ1-5, is as follows: KAGVTQTPRYLIKTRGQQVTLSCSPISGHRSVSWYQQTPGQGLQFLFEYFSETQRNKGNFPGRFSGRQFSNSRSEMNVSTLELGDSALYLCASSTDGQGNQPQHFGDGTRLSIL.

This clonotype was picked up one time. This chain connects TRBV6-2 or TRBV6-3 to TRBJ2-1; 12 positions agree with TRBD2. V lost 2 bases, J lost 0 bases, and 8 bases stayed unmatched. This CDR3 is 19 amino acids long. Germline V lookup: CDR1 MNHEY, CDR2 SVGEGT. In DNA form, the CDR3 reads TGTGCCAGCAGTTACGGACAGACTAGCGGGAGATACTCCTACAATGAGCAGTTCTTC. Its translation is CASSYGQTSGRYSYNEQFF.

DNA for the CDR3: TGTGCCAGCAGTTTAAGGGGAGCAGGGGCCAACGTCCTGACTTTC. Its protein product is CASSLRGAGANVLTF. The chain couples TRBV28 to TRBJ2-6; D possibly matches TRBD1 or TRBD2 (5 bases each). V lost 2 bases and J 4 bases, leaving 9 bases between the germline ends. CDR3 length: 15 residues. Germline V gene data show CDR1 as MDHEN and CDR2 as SYDVKM.

The rearrangement uses TRBV19 and TRBJ1-2; tentative D call: TRBD1 (5 bases). Trimming left V 8 bases short and J 4 bases short, with 20 bases between. The CDR3 runs 15 residues. Per the germline V gene, CDR1 is LNHDA and CDR2 is SQIVND (reference sequence). The DNA of the CDR3 is TGTGCCAGTGTCCGTGAGTCCAGGGCGAGCTATGGCTACACCTTC. This encodes CASVRESRASYGYTF.

The rearrangement uses TRBV15 and TRBJ2-6; D call uncertain. The CDR3 is 15 residues long. Germline values: CDR1 LNHNV, CDR2 YYDKDF (reference sequence). V dropped 4 bases and J dropped 2 bases, with 9 bases sitting between them. The CDR3 is CATSTNRAGANVLTF. CDR3 DNA sequence: TGTGCCACCAGCACTAATCGGGCTGGGGCCAACGTCCTGACTTTC.